This is a list of T cell receptor beta chains from one sample in a study of blood T cell repertoires in COVID-19. The table came from immunoSEQ multiplex PCR; TCRdb's copy has only in-frame clones and leaves some out. The sample gives about 92,000 clones, approximately 86% of which show up once; 9.5% to 15% is in the top ten. Sequences were obtained from peripheral blood. The receptor source for this set is a human donor in a cohort sampled during active COVID-19. Both conserved end residues are part of each CDR3. D genes are given only for firm matches. Clone size is given for some rows only: seen once, a few or many times, or a class if the clone is expanded.

d_gene	j_gene	v_gene	abundance	CDR3nt	CDR3aa
TRBD2	TRBJ2-3	TRBV6-2/TRBV6-3	once	TGTGCCAGCAGTTACTCAGGTAGCGGGGCCACAGATACGCAGTATTTT	CASSYSGSGATDTQYF
.	TRBJ2-5	TRBV6-1	.	TGTGCCAGCAGTGAAGGGATACAGGGTGGGGAGACCCAGTACTTC	CASSEGIQGGETQYF
TRBD2	TRBJ2-3	TRBV28	.	TGTGCCAGCAGTTTTGCGGGAGGTGGCACAGATACGCAGTATTTT	CASSFAGGGTDTQYF
TRBD2	TRBJ2-5	TRBV3-1/TRBV3-2	.	TGTGCCAGCAGCCCCAGGGGGCTAGCGGGAGAGGAGACCCAGTACTTC	CASSPRGLAGEETQYF
.	TRBJ1-5	TRBV28	.	TGTGCCAGCAGTTTGGGGGGTGATCAGCCCCAGCATTTT	CASSLGGDQPQHF
.	TRBJ1-2	TRBV6-6	.	TGTGCCAGCAGTGCGAGGGAGGCTAGGACAACTTATGGCTACACCTTC	CASSAREARTTYGYTF
.	TRBJ2-1	TRBV9	.	TGTGCCAGCAGCACCCAGGCCTACAATGAGCAGTTCTTC	CASSTQAYNEQFF
TRBD2	TRBJ2-7	TRBV27	once	TGTGCCAGCGTGGAGACTAGCAGTGGGGCCCCCTCCGAGCAGTACTTC	CASVETSSGAPSEQYF
.	TRBJ1-1	TRBV4-1	once	TGCGCCAGCAGCCATCTGGGCAGGGGAGACACTGAAGCTTTCTTT	CASSHLGRGDTEAFF
.	TRBJ2-1	TRBV4-2	.	TGTGCCAGCAGCCAAGAAAGCTCGGGACTGGTTAAGTTCTTC	CASSQESSGLVKFF
.	TRBJ1-1	TRBV6-2/TRBV6-3	.	TGTGCCAGCAGTTACCCCTCCGAAGCTTTCTTT	CASSYPSEAFF
TRBD2	TRBJ2-5	TRBV7-2	.	TGTGCCAGCAGCTTAACTAGCGGGAATCCGGAGACCCAGTACTTC	CASSLTSGNPETQYF
TRBD1	TRBJ2-1	TRBV27	.	TGTGCCAGCAGTCAACAGGGGGCCTACAATGAGCAGTTCTTC	CASSQQGAYNEQFF
TRBD2	TRBJ2-3	TRBV29-1	.	TGCAGCGTTGAAAGAGGGACTAGCGGGGGGGCAGTGTACACAGATACGCAGTATTTT	CSVERGTSGGAVYTDTQYF
.	TRBJ2-7	TRBV7-3	few	TGTGCCAGCAGCCCGGCTAACCCCGGGTCCGAGCAGTACTTC	CASSPANPGSEQYF
.	TRBJ2-3	TRBV4-1	.	TGCGCCAGCAGGGTGGGTGACATTACCTTGGGAGCAGATACGCAGTATTTT	CASRVGDITLGADTQYF
TRBD1	TRBJ1-2	TRBV2	.	TGTGCCCCCGGGACAGGAAGGGGCTACACCTTC	CAPGTGRGYTF
TRBD1	TRBJ2-3	TRBV5-1	few	TGCGCCAGCAGCTTCGGACAGGGCATCACAGATACGCAGTATTTT	CASSFGQGITDTQYF
.	TRBJ2-3	TRBV7-9	.	TGTGCCAGCAGCTCGTACACAGATACGCAGTATTTT	CASSSYTDTQYF
.	TRBJ2-7	TRBV27	.	TGTGCCAGCAGTTTATCGGAGGGCTACGAGCAGTACTTC	CASSLSEGYEQYF